These 24 T cell receptor beta chains were sequenced from one sample in a study of blood T cells in healthy people across ages. Through a sample-barcoded 5' primer and a J-beta primer mix, a second PCR was run for about 6 to 11 cycles. TCRdb itself ran the 5' RACE reads through MiXCR, one entry per CDR3 protein. The table lists about 1,500,000 distinct CDR3 sequences, 42% of them singletons. Material: blood. All receptors derive from a woman aged 18-29 years in good health.

V is TRBV18 and J is TRBJ2-5; D call uncertain. CDR1 and CDR2 (germline): KGHSH, LQKENI. The CDR3 is made up of 13 amino acids. Trimming took off 3 bases at V and 2 bases at J, with 7 bases between the two ends. The DNA of the CDR3 is TGTGCCAGCTCACCGTCACCACAAGAGACCCAGTACTTC. Encoded protein: CASSPSPQETQYF.

There are a few counts of this clonotype. The rearrangement joins TRBV27 to TRBJ1-2, with no clear D. CDR1 and CDR2 (germline): MNHEY, SMNVEV (reference sequence). The CDR3 runs 12 residues. Between the trimmed V and J ends, which lost 6 bases and 5 bases, there was a span of 10 bases. The DNA of the CDR3 is TGTGCCAGCAGGGCCGGTAAATATGGCTACACCTTC. Protein: CASRAGKYGYTF.

This chain joins TRBV9 and TRBJ1-2, with TRBD1 as a possible D gene (6 bases). CDR3 length: 15 amino acids. With 0 bases removed from V and 1 base from J, the gap between germline ends came to 10 bases. CDR1 SGDLS and CDR2 YYNGEE come from the germline V gene. The CDR3 DNA reads TGTGCCAGCAGCGTAGGGGACAAAAGTAACTATGGCTACACCTTC. It codes for CASSVGDKSNYGYTF.

The chain couples TRBV7-2 to TRBJ2-1, with D possibly called TRBD1 or TRBD2 (5 bases each). The CDR3 contains 14 residues. V gave up 5 bases and J gave up 10 bases, with 18 bases separating them. In germline, CDR1 is SGHTA, CDR2 FQGNSA. CDR3 coding DNA: TGTACCAGCAGCGTAACCGGGACCCTAATCGAGCAGTTCTTC. This gives the protein CTSSVTGTLIEQFF.

The chain has TRBV27 and TRBJ2-5; 8 nucleotides agree with TRBD2. Germline V CDR1 and CDR2: MNHEY, SMNVEV (reference sequence). The V and J ends lost 5 bases and 4 bases, in that order; junction bases with no gene match: 18. The CDR3 is made up of 18 amino acids. The DNA of the CDR3 is TGTGCCAGCAGTAAAGATATGACGGGGGGGCCCCGCAGAGAGACCCAGTACTTC. Translating gives CASSKDMTGGPRRETQYF.

The chain recombines TRBV4-1 with TRBJ2-7; D remains unclear. Germline CDR1 reads MGHRA; CDR2 reads YSYEKL. The CDR3 spans 14 residues. Trimming removed 3 bases at V and 2 bases at J, with 11 bases between. As DNA, the CDR3 is TGCGCCAGCAGCCATACTACTATTCCCTACGAGCAGTACTTC. Translation: CASSHTTIPYEQYF.

The chain uses TRBV6-5 and TRBJ2-1; the D is unclear. Germline CDR1 is MNHEY and CDR2 is SVGAGI. Trimming cost V 0 bases and J 5 bases, with 14 bases left between them. The CDR3 has 16 amino acids. The CDR3 is CASSYSNPAQDNEQFF. The CDR3 nucleotides are TGTGCCAGCAGTTACTCGAACCCCGCTCAGGACAATGAGCAGTTCTTC.

Comment on this clonotype: An end of the junction differs from the germline gene, which may be a read error. V gene TRBV29-1 combines with J gene TRBJ2-1, with D uncertain. Near its end, the DNA agrees better with TRBJ2-7, so the J call may be wrong. This CDR3 is 15 amino acids long. Per the germline V gene, CDR1 is SQVTM and CDR2 is ANQGSEA. CDR3 coding DNA: TGCAGCGCTGAAGACCCCAGGAGCTCCTACAATGAGCAGTACTTC. It translates to CSAEDPRSSYNEQYF.

This clonotype was recorded at least ten times. The chain couples TRBV10-3 to TRBJ2-3; tentatively, D is TRBD1 (5 bases). The CDR3 contains 15 residues. Germline V gene sequence: CDR1 ENHRY, CDR2 SYGVKD. Trimming stripped 6 bases from V and 5 bases from J, with 18 bases between. The CDR3 DNA sequence: TGTGCCATCAGGCCGGCGGACAAAGCTAGAGATACGCAGTATTTT. It yields the protein CAIRPADKARDTQYF.

The rearrangement joins TRBV6-4 to TRBJ1-2; 9 bases agree with TRBD1. Germline values: CDR1 MRHNA, CDR2 SNTAGT. The CDR3 covers 18 residues. V lost 0 bases, J lost 8 bases, and 16 bases stayed unmatched. The CDR3 nucleotides read TGTGCCAGCAGTGACTCATTGCTGACAGGGGGGCCCCGGGAGGGCTACACCTTC. It specifies CASSDSLLTGGPREGYTF.

The chain recombines TRBV27 with TRBJ2-7; D may be TRBD1 (5 bases). Germline CDR1 reads MNHEY; CDR2 reads SMNVEV (reference sequence). Deletions cut 7 bases from V and 2 bases from J, with 15 bases between. The CDR3 contains 14 residues. For the CDR3, the DNA is TGTGCCAGCATACGAAGGGGCAGGACCTACGAGCAGTACTTC. Its translation is CASIRRGRTYEQYF.

This clonotype has more than one count but fewer than ten. The gene calls are TRBV29-1 and TRBJ2-1; TRBD2 is a possible D gene (6 bases). The germline gives CDR1 SQVTM, CDR2 ANQGSEA. The CDR3 runs 14 residues. Trimming removed 6 bases from V and 8 bases from J, with 20 bases in between. CDR3 in DNA: TGCAGCGTACGGGGGACTCGTTTCATCGATGAGCAGTTCTTC. This sequence encodes CSVRGTRFIDEQFF.

Only a few counts were recorded for this clonotype. The chain joins TRBV20-1 to TRBJ2-1; D gene uncertain. The CDR3 length is 15 residues. V was trimmed by 6 bases and J by 0 bases, leaving 15 bases between them. CDR1 is DFQATT and CDR2 is SNEGSKA in the germline V gene (reference sequence). The chain's CDR3 is CSADPGRNSYNEQFF. The CDR3 bases are TGCAGTGCCGACCCCGGGCGGAACTCCTACAATGAGCAGTTCTTC.

The CDR3 sequence: CSVEKEARRGGNEQFF. CDR3 coding DNA: TGCAGCGTTGAAAAGGAAGCCCGCCGGGGAGGCAATGAGCAGTTCTTC. V and J are TRBV29-1 and TRBJ2-1; tentative D call: TRBD2 (6 bases). This CDR3 is built from 16 residues. Germline loops: CDR1 SQVTM, CDR2 ANQGSEA. The V end was cut by 2 bases, the J end by 6 bases, with 20 bases between.

This chain links TRBV12-3 or TRBV12-4 with TRBJ2-1; TRBD2 agrees at 11 bases. Unmatched junction bases numbered 6, after V lost 6 bases and J lost 5 bases. This CDR3 has 15 amino acids. CDR3: CASRGGLAANNEQFF. As DNA, the CDR3 is TGTGCCAGCAGGGGGGGACTAGCGGCAAACAATGAGCAGTTCTTC.

Only one count was recorded for this clonotype. V usage is TRBV20-1 and J usage is TRBJ2-1; the D is unclear. V was clipped by 2 bases and J by 6 bases, with 11 bases between them. The CDR3 is made up of 13 amino acids. Germline V gene sequence: CDR1 DFQATT, CDR2 SNEGSKA (reference sequence). CDR3 sequence: CSARQLVGNEQFF. CDR3 sequence (DNA): TGCAGTGCTAGACAGCTAGTTGGCAATGAGCAGTTCTTC.

The rearrangement joins TRBV12-3 or TRBV12-4 to TRBJ1-2; no reliable D call. This CDR3 spans 16 amino acids. V lost 3 bases, J lost 6 bases, and 20 bases lay in between. The CDR3 here is CASSFRAGGREDGYTF. In nucleotides, the CDR3 is TGTGCCAGCAGTTTTAGGGCTGGAGGGCGGGAAGATGGCTACACCTTC.

The chain joins TRBV20-1 to TRBJ1-2; TRBD1 agrees at 9 bases. The V segment lost 7 bases and the J segment 5 bases; nucleotides outside the gene matches: 8. Germline V gene sequence: CDR1 DFQATT, CDR2 SNEGSKA (reference sequence). The CDR3 consists of 13 residues. Here the CDR3 reads CSVPRQGGYGYTF. The CDR3 DNA reads TGCAGTGTTCCACGACAGGGGGGATATGGCTACACCTTC.

V gene TRBV9 combines with J gene TRBJ2-7, with D possibly being TRBD2 (6 bases). The V gene lost 0 bases and the J gene lost 0 bases, with 7 bases spanning the gap. Germline CDR1 and CDR2: SGDLS and YYNGEE. This CDR3 has 14 residues. For the CDR3, the DNA is TGTGCCAGCAGCGTAGGGGAGGTCTCCTACGAGCAGTACTTC. It translates to CASSVGEVSYEQYF.

This clonotype has only a few counts. This chain uses TRBV20-1 with TRBJ2-3, with TRBD2 matching 11 bases. Trimming at V came to 3 bases and at J to 3 bases, leaving 5 bases not matched to a gene. Germline V gene sequence: CDR1 DFQATT, CDR2 SNEGSKA (reference sequence). This CDR3 comprises 15 residues. The CDR3 DNA reads as TGCAGTGCTAGGAGGGGACTAGCGGTTACAGATACGCAGTATTTT. Protein: CSARRGLAVTDTQYF.

The chain employs TRBV20-1 and TRBJ2-6; 9 nucleotides match TRBD2. J gave up 1 base and V 1 base, and 5 bases lay outside the gene matches. This CDR3 spans 17 amino acids. The germline V gene has CDR1 DFQATT and CDR2 SNEGSKA (reference sequence). The CDR3 region is CSARAFSGGSGANVLTF. DNA for the CDR3: TGCAGTGCTAGAGCTTTTAGCGGGGGTTCTGGGGCCAACGTCCTGACTTTC.

This clonotype was detected once. The chain uses TRBV7-2 and TRBJ2-7, with 9 bases identical to TRBD2. CDR1 and CDR2 from the germline V gene are SGHTA and FQGNSA. J lost 0 bases, V lost 5 bases, and 5 bases had no gene match. There are 15 residues in the CDR3. The CDR3 spells CASSDSGSPSYEQYF. In nucleotides, the CDR3 is TGTGCCAGCAGCGATAGCGGGAGCCCCTCCTACGAGCAGTACTTC.

The chain combines TRBV27 with TRBJ1-2; no clear D gene. Germline V gene data show CDR1 as MNHEY and CDR2 as SMNVEV (reference sequence). Trimming took 5 bases from V and 4 from J, leaving 17 bases between them. The CDR3 spans 15 residues. The CDR3 DNA reads as TGTGCCAGCAGTCCAAGCGGGCAGGCGACCTATGGCTACACCTTC. Amino acids: CASSPSGQATYGYTF.

The chain links TRBV24-1 to TRBJ2-1; the match to TRBD1 covers 7 bases. The CDR3 loop spans 16 amino acids. Germline assignment: CDR1 KGHDR and CDR2 SFDVKD. With 4 bases clipped from V and 9 bases from J, the junction kept 14 bases outside the gene matches. The CDR3 region has the DNA TGTGCCACCAGTGACGAGACAGGGTCTTCCTCCGGTGAGCAGTTCTTC. Its translation: CATSDETGSSSGEQFF.